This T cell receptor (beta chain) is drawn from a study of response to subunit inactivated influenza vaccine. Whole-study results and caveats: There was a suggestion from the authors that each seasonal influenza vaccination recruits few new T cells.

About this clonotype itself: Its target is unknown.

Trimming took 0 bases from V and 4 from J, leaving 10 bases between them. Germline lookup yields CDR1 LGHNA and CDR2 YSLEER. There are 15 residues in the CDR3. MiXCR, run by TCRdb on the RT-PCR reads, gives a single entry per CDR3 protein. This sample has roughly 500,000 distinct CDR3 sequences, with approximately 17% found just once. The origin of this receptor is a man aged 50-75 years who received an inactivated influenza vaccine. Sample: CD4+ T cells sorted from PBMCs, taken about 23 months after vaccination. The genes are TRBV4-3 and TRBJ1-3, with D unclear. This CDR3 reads CASSQDTQGGNTIYF. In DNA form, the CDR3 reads TGCGCCAGCAGCCAAGATACCCAAGGAGGAAACACCATATATTTT.